The entry below gives a single T cell receptor beta chain sequence along with its context. What it binds is unknown. Repertoires were generated with immunoSEQ multiplex PCR, while TCRdb's copy carries only in-frame clones and drops some. Among about 110,000 clones listed, 94% were seen once. This sample was taken from a study of T cell responses to AZD1222 COVID-19 vaccine. Study findings and constraints: A rise in Spike-specific TCR breadth and depth followed two AZD1222 doses. Spike-spanning, vaccine-associated CD4 TCRs were dominant at 160-218 and 743-854.

The germline gives CDR1 ENHRY, CDR2 SYGVKD. The CDR3 is 14 residues long. V lost 0 bases and J lost 6, with 8 bases in between. Sample: peripheral blood, taken 28 days after the second AZD1222 dose. The sequence was collected from an adult who received the AZD1222 COVID-19 vaccine. V usage is TRBV10-3 and J usage is TRBJ2-2; the D gene could be TRBD1 or TRBD2 (5 bases each). The CDR3 DNA reads TGTGCCATCAGTGAGTCGGGGGTGGCCGGGGAGCTGTTTTTT. Amino acids: CAISESGVAGELFF.